Below, 9 T cell receptor beta chains from the same sample are listed, as sequenced in a study of T-cell memory formation after mild COVID-19. Each CDR3 protein gets one entry after TCRdb re-called the 5' RACE reads with MiXCR. This table holds 200,000 to 300,000 distinct CDR3 sequences, approximately 10% found once. The sequenced sample consisted of PBMCs or a T cell subset sorted from them (not recorded which). All receptors derive from a man aged 18 to 35 who had mild COVID-19 (a few samples of this study predate the infection). Cell type and time point are not known.

This clonotype has only a few counts. The chain recombines TRBV12-3 or TRBV12-4 with TRBJ2-2; 7 bases are shared with TRBD1. J lost 6 bases, V lost 5 bases, and 6 bases had no gene match. The CDR3 contains 14 residues. Here the CDR3 DNA reads TGTGCCAGCAGTGCGGACAGGTGGTCCGGGGAGCTGTTTTTT. Protein product: CASSADRWSGELFF.

CDR3: CASRGFNTGELFF. CDR3 nucleotide sequence: TGTGCCAGTAGAGGGTTCAACACCGGGGAGCTGTTTTTT. The chain uses TRBV19 and TRBJ2-2; D uncertain. This CDR3 contains 13 residues. The V gene's germline CDR1 is LNHDA and CDR2 SQIVND (reference sequence). Trimming shortened V by 6 bases and J by 2 bases, and 7 bases separated the two germline ends.

This clonotype was seen a handful of times. The V call is TRBV6-5, the J call TRBJ1-2; a possible D gene is TRBD1 (6 bases). The CDR3 totals 14 residues. The germline V gene encodes CDR1 MNHEY and CDR2 SVGAGI. The V gene lost 2 bases and the J gene lost 5 bases, with 12 bases spanning the gap. CDR3 DNA: TGTGCCAGCAGTTACGGCACAGGGTCGTATGGCTACACCTTC. Translation gives CASSYGTGSYGYTF.

This clonotype has ten or more counts. CDR3 in amino acids: CASSYSGGNQPQHF. DNA for the CDR3: TGTGCCAGCAGTTACTCAGGGGGCAATCAGCCCCAGCATTTT. The chain combines TRBV6-2 or TRBV6-3 with TRBJ1-5; D perhaps matches TRBD1 (5 bases). Germline CDR1 reads MNHEY; CDR2 reads SVGEGT. The V end was cut by 0 bases, the J end by 2 bases, with 5 bases between. The CDR3 spans 14 residues.

V is TRBV5-1 and J is TRBJ1-5, with 9 bases identical to TRBD1. The CDR3 is made up of 15 amino acids. CDR1 SGHRS and CDR2 YFSETQ come from the germline V gene. J gave up 2 bases and V 4 bases, and 4 bases lay outside the gene matches. Here the CDR3 reads CASSRTGEGNQPQHF. In DNA, the CDR3 is TGCGCCAGCAGCCGGACAGGGGAGGGCAATCAGCCCCAGCATTTT.

The chain uses TRBV6-5 and TRBJ2-5; 7 bases line up with TRBD2. CDR3 length: 13 amino acids. Trimming removed 6 bases from V and 4 bases from J; junction bases left unmatched: 5. Germline V gene lookup returns CDR1 MNHEY and CDR2 SVGAGI. The CDR3 sequence: CASSLLARETQYF. The CDR3, as DNA: TGTGCCAGCAGCCTACTAGCGAGAGAGACCCAGTACTTC.

The chain carries TRBV2 and TRBJ2-4, with D tentatively TRBD1 (6 bases). The CDR3 consists of 16 residues. Germline lookup yields CDR1 SNHLY and CDR2 FYNNEI. V dropped 5 bases and J dropped 4 bases, with 18 bases sitting between them. CDR3 in DNA: TGTGCCAGCAGTCCCGCCCGACAGGCGTATAAAAACATTCAGTACTTC. It yields the protein CASSPARQAYKNIQYF.

There are a few counts of this clonotype. V and J are TRBV27 and TRBJ2-1, with TRBD2 identical over 11 bases. There are 17 residues in the CDR3. Germline CDR1 MNHEY, CDR2 SMNVEV (reference sequence). The V and J ends lost 5 bases and 3 bases, in that order; junction bases with no gene match: 9. CDR3 protein: CASSPGTSGFIYNEQFF. The CDR3 bases are TGTGCCAGCAGTCCCGGGACTAGCGGTTTTATCTACAATGAGCAGTTCTTC.

The rearrangement links TRBV12-3 or TRBV12-4 to TRBJ1-2; D unresolved. The V end lost 5 bases, the J end lost 8 bases, and 21 bases lay between the germline ends. The CDR3 spans 15 residues. CDR3 bases: TGTGCCAGCAGTCCCCCCTTCCGGGTAGAGGTGGGCTACACCTTC. Its protein product is CASSPPFRVEVGYTF.